This entry lists 31 T cell receptor beta chains sequenced from one sample in a study of human T cells and chemical hapten exposure. Documented time point: patch test 1, 2 weeks after DPC sensitization. Treatment denoted: therapeutic diphenylcyclopropenone sensitization with weekly scalp DPC. TCRdb reanalysed the RACE reads using MiXCR and keeps one entry per CDR3 protein. The top ten clones hold 2% to 2.5% of a sample with roughly 86,000 distinct CDR3 sequences, over 9.5% of them seen once. Sequencing was performed on whole blood, taken in connection with sensitization to the hapten diphenylcyclopropenone (DPC). These receptors all stem from a man between 40 and 49 years old with alopecia areata. Some clones in this sample may be carry-over from other donors' samples.

By frequency in the sample, this clonotype is medium-sized. The chain couples TRBV6-5 to TRBJ1-4; 7 bases fit TRBD1. This CDR3 is built from 15 residues. Germline values: CDR1 MNHEY, CDR2 SVGAGI. Losses at the gene ends were 4 bases for V and 3 bases for J; bases not matched to a gene: 5. This CDR3 is CASSSRGSSNEKLFF. The CDR3 nucleotides read TGTGCCAGCAGTTCCAGGGGGAGTTCTAATGAAAAACTGTTTTTT.

The V and J genes are TRBV29-1 and TRBJ2-3; 8 positions match TRBD2. Germline V lookup: CDR1 SQVTM, CDR2 ANQGSEA. The CDR3 spans 14 residues. V trimming: 4 bases; J trimming: 6 bases; junction bases outside the gene matches: 9. The DNA for the CDR3 is TGCAGCGTTGGGTGGAGCGGGAGAGAGGATACGCAGTATTTT. This translates into CSVGWSGREDTQYF.

The table lists this clonotype with a few counts. The chain recombines TRBV5-6 with TRBJ2-6; possible D gene TRBD1, 5 bases. V lost 2 bases and J lost 1, with 7 bases in between. Looked up from germline, CDR1 is SGHDT and CDR2 is YYEEEE. This CDR3 is 15 amino acids long. The CDR3 spells CASSFRQSGANVLTF. The CDR3 bases are TGTGCCAGCAGCTTCCGACAGTCTGGGGCCAACGTCCTGACTTTC.

Remarks on this clonotype: One end of the junction fails to match germline, which may point to a read error. The chain links TRBV7-7 to TRBJ2-5; weak D call: TRBD1 (6 bases). The germline V gene encodes CDR1 SSHAT and CDR2 FNYEAQ (reference sequence). This CDR3 comprises 14 residues. CDR3 in amino acids: CASSFGTSLETQYF. Written as DNA, the CDR3 is TGTGCTAGCAGCTTTGGGACATCTTTGGAGACCCAGTACTTC. The full variable domain, rest sourced from reference TRBV7-7 and TRBJ2-5, is GAGVSQSPRYKVTKRGQDVTLRCDPISSHATLYWYQQALGQGPEFLTYFNYEAQPDKSGLPSDRFSAERPEGSISTLTIQRTEQRDSAMYRCASSFGTSLETQYFGPGTRLLVL.

The V and J genes are TRBV6-2 or TRBV6-3 and TRBJ2-1, with D unclear. V was clipped by 2 bases and J by 8 bases, with 7 bases between them. Germline V lookup: CDR1 MNHEY, CDR2 SVGEGT. The CDR3 sequence is 12 residues long. CDR3 nucleotide sequence: TGTGCCAGCAGTTACAGGCCTTATGAGCAGTTCTTC. Translating gives CASSYRPYEQFF.

This clonotype came up many times. The J gene is TRBJ1-2, the V gene TRBV10-2, with D perhaps TRBD1 (6 bases). Germline lookup yields CDR1 WSHSY and CDR2 SAAADI. There are 13 residues in the CDR3. Between the trimmed V and J ends, which lost 3 bases and 4 bases, there was a span of 9 bases. CDR3 in DNA: TGCGCCAGCAGTGAAGGGACACTCTATGGCTACACCTTC. This sequence encodes CASSEGTLYGYTF.

This clonotype has only a few counts. This sequence joins TRBV4-3 and TRBJ1-1, with 8 bases lining up with TRBD1. CDR1 is LGHNA, CDR2 YSLEER, per germline. This CDR3 region has 14 residues. With 0 bases clipped from V and 5 bases from J, the junction kept 2 bases outside the gene matches. The CDR3 nucleotides are TGCGCCAGCAGCCAAGACAGGGGGCCAACTGAAGCTTTCTTT. It yields the protein CASSQDRGPTEAFF.

The chain has TRBV20-1 and TRBJ2-3; 8 nucleotides align to TRBD2. Per germline, CDR1 DFQATT and CDR2 SNEGSKA (reference sequence). V lost 5 bases and J lost 5; bases outside the gene matches: 6. The CDR3 loop spans 13 amino acids. The CDR3 is CSAGPLAGDTQYF. The CDR3 nucleotides read TGCAGTGCTGGCCCCCTAGCGGGAGATACGCAGTATTTT.

The sample holds a few counts of this clonotype. The V gene is TRBV29-1, the J gene TRBJ2-1, with a weak D call TRBD2 (6 bases). Trimming shortened V by 7 bases and J by 8 bases, and 15 bases separated the two germline ends. The CDR3 spans 12 residues. Germline V gene sequence: CDR1 SQVTM, CDR2 ANQGSEA. The CDR3, as DNA: TGCAGCGCCAGGACTATTCTGGATGAGCAGTTCTTC. It codes for CSARTILDEQFF.

V usage is TRBV28 and J usage is TRBJ2-4; the D is unclear. The CDR3 is 17 amino acids. Germline V lookup: CDR1 MDHEN, CDR2 SYDVKM. V lost 6 bases, J lost 3 bases, and 21 bases lay in between. CDR3 amino acids: CASSHFRTLEDKNIQYF. CDR3 coding DNA: TGTGCCAGCAGCCATTTTCGCACCCTAGAAGACAAAAACATTCAGTACTTC.

About this clonotype itself: It is unclear where the CDR3 begins or ends on the DNA, so no DNA is shown, and the CDR3 is as TCRdb lists it. The CDR3: CASSTSHRGSGANVLTF. The V gene is TRBV6-2 or TRBV6-3, the J gene TRBJ2-6; whether TRBD1, the table's D call, matches the DNA was not checked. Germline V CDR1 and CDR2: MNHEY, SVGEGT. A total of 17 residues make up the CDR3, ends included.

This clonotype showed up just a few times. The rearrangement joins TRBV5-1 to TRBJ1-5; D not certain. The CDR3 is 13 residues long. V lost 4 bases and J lost 0, with 5 bases in between. Germline assignment: CDR1 SGHRS and CDR2 YFSETQ. In nucleotides, the CDR3 is TGCGCCAGCAGCGTGAATAGCAATCAGCCCCAGCATTTT. The encoded protein is CASSVNSNQPQHF.

This clonotype was detected many times. The V call is TRBV10-3, the J call TRBJ2-5; the D gene is possibly TRBD1 (5 bases). Germline V CDR1 and CDR2: ENHRY, SYGVKD. The CDR3 loop spans 16 amino acids. Trimming took 0 bases from V and 3 from J, leaving 14 bases between them. In DNA, the CDR3 is TGTGCCATCAGTGAGTCGGCAGGGTTATCGGAAGAGACCCAGTACTTC. Translating it yields CAISESAGLSEETQYF.

This chain links TRBV9 with TRBJ2-1, with D perhaps TRBD1 (6 bases). Germline CDR1 is SGDLS and CDR2 is YYNGEE. The V end lost 0 bases, the J end lost 9 bases, and 16 bases lay between the germline ends. This CDR3 is built from 15 residues. The CDR3 DNA is TGTGCCAGCAGCGTAGACCACAGGGTGGGCACTGAGCAGTTCTTC. As protein: CASSVDHRVGTEQFF.

The chain couples TRBV7-2 to TRBJ1-5; tentatively, D is TRBD1 (6 bases). This CDR3 contains 16 residues. Germline V gene data show CDR1 as SGHTA and CDR2 as FQGNSA. Trimming took 2 bases from V and 5 from J, leaving 16 bases between them. CDR3 DNA: TGTGCCAGCAGCTTAACGTTCGGAGGGGGGCATCAGCCCCAGCATTTT. Its translation: CASSLTFGGGHQPQHF.

This clonotype was counted at least ten times. The V gene is TRBV29-1, the J gene TRBJ1-1; D gene ambiguous. The CDR3 sequence is 11 residues long. The V end lost 6 bases, the J end lost 4 bases, and 9 bases lay between the germline ends. Germline lookup yields CDR1 SQVTM and CDR2 ANQGSEA. Here the CDR3 reads CSVGWRTEAFF. DNA for the CDR3: TGCAGCGTGGGGTGGCGCACTGAAGCTTTCTTT.

This clonotype was counted many times. The chain employs TRBV9 and TRBJ1-5; D call uncertain. This CDR3 comprises 13 residues. Germline loops: CDR1 SGDLS, CDR2 YYNGEE. With 0 bases removed from V and 3 bases from J, the gap between germline ends came to 4 bases. The CDR3 loop reads CASSVGINQPQHF. The CDR3 DNA sequence: TGTGCCAGCAGCGTAGGTATCAATCAGCCCCAGCATTTT.

Written as DNA, the CDR3 is TGTGCCAGCAGCTTGGGGTGGGCGGGAGCTGGTGAGCAGTTCTTC. This translates into CASSLGWAGAGEQFF. J is TRBJ2-1 and V is TRBV12-3 or TRBV12-4; 7 nucleotides line up with TRBD2. This CDR3 comprises 15 residues. Trimming removed 6 bases from V and 9 bases from J; junction bases left unmatched: 14.

This clonotype has only a few counts. This sequence joins TRBV7-9 and TRBJ1-1; no definite D call. The V end lost 1 base, the J end lost 0 bases, and 6 bases lay between the germline ends. The V gene's germline CDR1 is SEHNR and CDR2 FQNEAQ (reference sequence). CDR3 size: 14 residues. DNA of the CDR3: TGTGCCAGCAGCTTAGAGGTTTTGAACACTGAAGCTTTCTTT. Translation: CASSLEVLNTEAFF.

This clonotype was observed a few times. The chain is built from TRBV7-2 and TRBJ2-1; D possibly corresponds to TRBD2 (6 bases). The CDR3 runs to 16 residues. The ends were cut back, 4 bases at V and 8 bases at J, with 21 bases in the middle. The germline gives CDR1 SGHTA, CDR2 FQGNSA. CDR3 coding DNA: TGTGCCAGCAGCTCTCGGCGGGGAGTAGCTGGCGATGAGCAGTTCTTC. It yields the protein CASSSRRGVAGDEQFF.

This chain uses TRBV20-1 with TRBJ2-3; 8 bases align to TRBD2. Germline CDR1 DFQATT, CDR2 SNEGSKA (reference sequence). The V gene end was trimmed by 6 bases and the J gene end by 8 bases; junction bases not matched to a gene: 10. The CDR3 totals 13 residues. The CDR3 is CSAHPILAATQYF. For the CDR3, the DNA is TGCAGTGCCCACCCCATACTAGCGGCTACGCAGTATTTT.

Many counts were recorded for this clonotype. The rearrangement links TRBV9 to TRBJ2-6; D is perhaps TRBD2 (6 bases). The CDR3 is made up of 16 amino acids. From germline, CDR1 is SGDLS and CDR2 YYNGEE. Trimming stripped 0 bases from V and 4 bases from J, with 11 bases between. CDR3 in DNA: TGTGCCAGCAGCGTAGGAGGAGGGCCAGGGGCCAACGTCCTGACTTTC. This translates into CASSVGGGPGANVLTF.

There are a few counts of this clonotype. This chain joins TRBV13 and TRBJ2-5; 8 positions match TRBD1. The J segment lost 3 bases and the V segment lost 5 bases, leaving 5 bases of the junction unmatched. The CDR3 spans 14 residues. Germline lookup yields CDR1 PRHDT and CDR2 FYEKMQ (reference sequence). The CDR3 here is CASSDTGGEETQYF. The CDR3 DNA reads as TGTGCCAGCAGCGATACAGGGGGTGAAGAGACCCAGTACTTC.

The CDR3 here is CAISGPGTGGNTIYF. The CDR3 DNA sequence: TGTGCCATCAGTGGGCCAGGGACAGGTGGAAACACCATATATTTT. The chain joins TRBV10-3 to TRBJ1-3, with TRBD1 matching over 8 bases. J lost 3 bases, V lost 4 bases, and 5 bases had no gene match. From germline, CDR1 is ENHRY and CDR2 SYGVKD. The CDR3 has 15 residues.

This clonotype was seen many times. Its ends do not fully match the called genes, so a read error is possible. The chain links TRBV4-1 to TRBJ2-2; no reliable D call. Germline CDR1 is MGHRA and CDR2 is YSYEKL. This CDR3 has 13 amino acids. The CDR3, as DNA: TGCGCCAGCAGCCAATCTATCACCCGGGAGCTGTTTTTT. Amino acids: CASSQSITRELFF.

In its sample, this clonotype was seen a few times. The chain recombines TRBV7-2 with TRBJ1-4; D is unclear. V dropped 3 bases and J dropped 8 bases, with 10 bases sitting between them. Looked up from germline, CDR1 is SGHTA and CDR2 is FQGNSA. The length of the CDR3 is 13 residues. CDR3 bases: TGTGCCAGCAGCTTGGCAACAAGGGAAAAACTGTTTTTT. This gives the protein CASSLATREKLFF.

This clonotype was detected a few times. CDR3 sequence (DNA): TGTGCCAGCAGTGAGTTCGGAGGGCTCACAGATACGCAGTATTTT. This sequence encodes CASSEFGGLTDTQYF. V gene TRBV2 combines with J gene TRBJ2-3; D possibly corresponds to TRBD2 (6 bases). V lost 3 bases to trimming and J lost 2 bases, with 12 bases between them. This CDR3 region has 15 residues. Germline CDR1 reads SNHLY; CDR2 reads FYNNEI.

V gene TRBV6-1 combines with J gene TRBJ2-3; the D gene could be TRBD1 or TRBD2 (5 bases each). The CDR3 spans 15 residues. The germline V and J ends were trimmed by 7 bases and 5 bases, with 19 bases remaining between them. In germline, CDR1 is MNHNS, CDR2 SASEGT. As DNA, the CDR3 is TGTGCCAGCACCATCGCCGGGACCACTCAAGATACGCAGTATTTT. This translates into CASTIAGTTQDTQYF.

In its sample, this clonotype was seen a few times. This sequence joins TRBV12-3 or TRBV12-4 and TRBJ1-5; a possible D gene is TRBD1 (5 bases). The ends were cut back, 6 bases at V and 0 bases at J, with 12 bases in the middle. The CDR3 runs to 15 residues. The CDR3 DNA is TGTGCCAGCAGGAGAACAGGTTATAGCAATCAGCCCCAGCATTTT. Protein product: CASRRTGYSNQPQHF.

The CDR3 nucleotides are TGTGCCAGCAGCCTATTTGGGGCTCGGCACGAGCAGTACTTC. It specifies CASSLFGARHEQYF. The V and J genes are TRBV11-2 and TRBJ2-7; the D gene is possibly TRBD1 (5 bases). The CDR3 runs 14 residues. Germline values: CDR1 SGHAT, CDR2 FQNNGV. Trimming took 5 bases from V and 5 from J, leaving 16 bases between them.

Only a few counts were recorded for this clonotype. CDR3 nucleotide sequence: TGTGCCAGCAGGTTTAGCGGGACATCGGATACGCAGTATTTT. Amino acid sequence: CASRFSGTSDTQYF. This chain connects TRBV2 to TRBJ2-3; 8 nucleotides match TRBD2. CDR1 and CDR2 from the germline V gene are SNHLY and FYNNEI. Trimming at V came to 6 bases and at J to 6 bases, leaving 8 bases not matched to a gene. The CDR3 sequence is 14 residues long.